These T cell receptor beta chains were read from a single sample in a study of blood T cell repertoires in COVID-19. TCRdb keeps only in-frame clones here, not all; method: immunoSEQ multiplex PCR. The sample records about 170,000 clones, around 82% being singletons. The sample consisted of peripheral blood. The receptors stem from a woman aged 80 or over with acute or convalescent COVID-19. Both conserved end residues are part of each CDR3. The D gene is left open where the match is weak. Rows may omit the clone size; those that give it use once, few, many or a size class.

cdr3_aa	cdr3_nt	clone_size	j_call	d_call	v_call
CASSEGGLEQFF	TGTGCCAGCAGTGAGGGGGGTCTTGAGCAGTTCTTC	-	TRBJ2-1	-	TRBV2
CASSLDRDRVFDTEAFF	TGTGCCAGCAGCTTGGACCGGGACAGGGTTTTCGACACTGAAGCTTTCTTT	-	TRBJ1-1	TRBD1	TRBV5-8
CASSEIPGQGRGETQYF	TGTGCCAGCAGCGAAATTCCGGGACAGGGTAGGGGTGAGACCCAGTACTTC	-	TRBJ2-5	TRBD1	TRBV7-3
CASSPLTGDSPLHF	TGTGCCAGCAGCCCTCTCACAGGGGATTCACCCCTCCACTTT	few	TRBJ1-6	TRBD1	TRBV7-9
CASTSGGTYEQYF	TGTGCCAGTACTAGCGGGGGTACCTACGAGCAGTACTTC	once	TRBJ2-7	TRBD2	TRBV19
CASSLRETGFQETQYF	TGTGCCAGCAGCTTGCGGGAGACAGGGTTCCAAGAGACCCAGTACTTC	-	TRBJ2-5	-	TRBV5-6
CASSFDRQETQYF	TGTGCCAGCAGTTTTGACAGGCAAGAGACCCAGTACTTC	-	TRBJ2-5	-	TRBV12-3/TRBV12-4
CASSLTGITEAFF	TGTGCCAGCAGCTTAACAGGGATCACTGAAGCTTTCTTT	-	TRBJ1-1	-	TRBV11-3
CATSGSLGNTIYF	TGCGCCACCTCAGGGTCACTTGGAAACACCATATATTTT	-	TRBJ1-3	-	TRBV10-2
CAWSVSGQGARSTF	TGTGCCTGGAGTGTGTCCGGGCAGGGGGCGCGGAGCACCTTC	-	TRBJ1-2	TRBD1	TRBV30
CASSLGGRLAGQETQYF	TGTGCCAGCAGCTTAGGTGGCAGACTAGCGGGCCAAGAGACCCAGTACTTC	-	TRBJ2-5	TRBD2	TRBV7-2
CASSLEGALGGETQYF	TGTGCCAGCAGCTTGGAGGGGGCTCTTGGGGGAGAGACCCAGTACTTC	-	TRBJ2-5	TRBD1	TRBV5-5
CASRPQGAYQPQHF	TGTGCCAGCAGACCTCAGGGGGCTTATCAGCCCCAGCATTTT	-	TRBJ1-5	TRBD1	TRBV5-8
CASSPDRVEKLFF	TGTGCCAGCAGCCCCGACAGGGTTGAAAAACTGTTTTTT	-	TRBJ1-4	TRBD1	TRBV12-3/TRBV12-4
CATQLAGGIAETQYF	TGTGCCACTCAACTAGCGGGAGGGATCGCAGAGACCCAGTACTTC	few	TRBJ2-5	TRBD2	TRBV10-3
CASGLAPPQPQHF	TGTGCCAGCGGATTAGCCCCACCTCAGCCCCAGCATTTT	-	TRBJ1-5	-	TRBV27
CASRDRGLTDTQYF	TGTGCCAGCAGGGACAGGGGCCTCACAGATACGCAGTATTTT	-	TRBJ2-3	TRBD1	TRBV6-5
CASSQALLTGDNEQFF	TGCGCCAGCAGCCAAGCCCTGTTGACCGGGGACAATGAGCAGTTCTTC	-	TRBJ2-1	-	TRBV4-3
CASRGGGNQPQHF	TGTGCCAGCAGGGGAGGGGGCAATCAGCCCCAGCATTTT	few	TRBJ1-5	-	TRBV25-1
CASSHRQGAGNTIYF	TGTGCCAGCAGCCACAGACAGGGGGCTGGAAACACCATATATTTT	-	TRBJ1-3	TRBD1	TRBV3-1/TRBV3-2
CASSALGGAAANEKLFF	TGCGCCAGCAGCGCCCTCGGAGGGGCCGCGGCTAATGAAAAACTGTTTTTT	once	TRBJ1-4	-	TRBV5-1
CASSQSRQGNQPQHF	TGTGCCAGCAGCCAAAGTCGACAGGGGAATCAGCCCCAGCATTTT	-	TRBJ1-5	TRBD1	TRBV3-1/TRBV3-2
CATRGLSSYNEQFF	TGTGCCACCAGGGGACTATCATCCTACAATGAGCAGTTCTTC	-	TRBJ2-1	TRBD2	TRBV15
CASSFFTSTDTQYF	TGTGCCAGCAGCTTCTTTACTAGCACAGATACGCAGTATTTT	-	TRBJ2-3	-	TRBV13
CASSYTRQGAVEQYF	TGTGCCAGCAGCTACACTCGACAGGGGGCTGTCGAGCAGTACTTC	-	TRBJ2-7	TRBD1	TRBV11-2
CATLEWGGSYGYTF	TGTGCCACCCTCGAATGGGGCGGTTCTTATGGCTACACCTTC	-	TRBJ1-2	-	TRBV25-1
CASSLVGYNSPLHF	TGTGCCAGCAGCTTGGTCGGCTATAATTCACCCCTCCACTTT	-	TRBJ1-6	-	TRBV5-6
CASSQTTGQVAGELFF	TGCGCCAGCAGCCAAACCACCGGACAGGTGGCCGGGGAGCTGTTTTTT	once	TRBJ2-2	TRBD1	TRBV4-3
CASSLGTGYMNTEAFF	TGTGCCAGCAGCTTGGGGACAGGTTACATGAACACTGAAGCTTTCTTT	-	TRBJ1-1	TRBD1	TRBV5-6